The 27 T cell receptor beta chains below come from one sample, sequenced in a study of response to subunit inactivated influenza vaccine. From the RT-PCR reads, TCRdb called clonotypes with MiXCR, one entry per CDR3 protein. The sample includes around 570,000 distinct CDR3 sequences, about 11% of them seen just once. The sample was also reused in another study, on T cells expressing NK-cell markers. That study adds: UMI-tagged 5'RACE template switching yielded the TCR beta cDNA.

The sample was PBMCs from blood, taken on the day of vaccination. Source of these receptors: a man between 50 and 59 years old who received an inactivated influenza vaccine.

This clonotype was seen ten or more times. The V gene is TRBV9, the J gene TRBJ2-3; D is ambiguous. This CDR3 has 13 amino acids. V lost 4 bases, J lost 6 bases, and 12 bases lay in between. Germline CDR1 reads SGDLS; CDR2 reads YYNGEE. CDR3 in DNA: TGTGCCAGCAGCCCGACGGACGCGGATACGCAGTATTTT. Translated: CASSPTDADTQYF.

The rearrangement links TRBV28 to TRBJ2-7; D ambiguous. Germline CDR1 is MDHEN and CDR2 is SYDVKM. Trimming pared 5 bases from V and 2 bases from J, leaving 16 bases between. This CDR3 is built from 15 residues. The CDR3, as DNA: TGTGCCAGCAGTAGCCCCAGAGGCATCGCCTACGAGCAGTACTTC. Protein product: CASSSPRGIAYEQYF.

This clonotype has at least ten counts. The chain couples TRBV9 to TRBJ2-5; D remains unclear. The CDR3 runs 13 residues. Germline CDR1 and CDR2: SGDLS and YYNGEE. V shed 2 bases and J shed 5 bases, with 10 bases lying between them. The CDR3 DNA sequence: TGTGCCAGCAGCGTCCGAGAATACGAGACCCAGTACTTC. Translating it yields CASSVREYETQYF.

The sample holds a few counts of this clonotype. The chain uses TRBV6-5 and TRBJ2-7, with 7 bases lining up with TRBD1. Germline V gives CDR1 MNHEY, CDR2 SVGAGI. The CDR3 has 15 amino acids. Trimming removed 0 bases from V and 3 bases from J; junction bases left unmatched: 5. The CDR3 DNA sequence: TGTGCCAGCAGTTACTCGACAGGGTACAGCTACGAGCAGTACTTC. This encodes CASSYSTGYSYEQYF.

This clonotype turned up a few times. This chain links TRBV3-1 with TRBJ2-2, with D perhaps matching TRBD2 (7 bases). This CDR3 region has 15 residues. The germline V gene encodes CDR1 LGHDT and CDR2 YNNKEL (reference sequence). V was shortened by 4 bases and J by 4 bases, with 13 bases between the two germline ends. The CDR3 DNA reads as TGTGCCAGCAGCCCCCAGGGGACTATCACCGGGGAGCTGTTTTTT. Residues: CASSPQGTITGELFF. Filled out from reference TRBV3-1 and TRBJ2-2, the complete variable domain reads DTAVSQTPKYLVTQMGNDKSIKCEQNLGHDTMYWYKQDSKKFLKIMFSYNNKELIINETVPNRFSPKSPDKAHLNLHINSLELGDSAVYFCASSPQGTITGELFFGEGSRLTVL.

The V and J genes are TRBV27 and TRBJ1-2; D remains ambiguous. V was pared by 8 bases and J by 7 bases, with 20 bases between. The CDR3 is 14 amino acids. Germline-derived CDR1 and CDR2 are MNHEY and SMNVEV (reference sequence). Written as DNA, the CDR3 is TGTGCCAGCGGCCCGGACGGGTGGAGGTCTGGCTACACCTTC. Protein: CASGPDGWRSGYTF.

This rearrangement joins TRBV5-1 to TRBJ2-5; either TRBD1 or TRBD2 may supply D (5 bases each). The CDR3 has 17 amino acids. Trimming stripped 0 bases from V and 5 bases from J, with 20 bases between. The germline V gene has CDR1 SGHRS and CDR2 YFSETQ. CDR3 DNA: TGCGCCAGCAGCTTGGGATCAGGGACCCTTCTCAGTGAGACCCAGTACTTC. This gives the protein CASSLGSGTLLSETQYF.

Many counts were recorded for this clonotype. V is TRBV27 and J is TRBJ2-1; D might be TRBD1 (5 bases). Deletions cut 1 base from V and 4 bases from J, with 8 bases between. The germline V gene encodes CDR1 MNHEY and CDR2 SMNVEV (reference sequence). This CDR3 comprises 14 residues. The CDR3, as DNA: TGTGCCAGCAGTTTATTTCAGGGTTACAATGAGCAGTTCTTC. Encoded protein: CASSLFQGYNEQFF.

Only a few counts were recorded for this clonotype. The chain has TRBV5-6 and TRBJ2-7; 7 positions agree with TRBD1. In germline, CDR1 is SGHDT, CDR2 YYEEEE. Trimming removed 2 bases from V and 3 bases from J; junction bases left unmatched: 14. CDR3 length: 17 residues. The CDR3 loop is CASSFPQGDSVLYEQYF. Written as DNA, the CDR3 is TGTGCCAGCAGCTTCCCGCAGGGGGATAGCGTCCTCTACGAGCAGTACTTC.

Many counts were recorded for this clonotype. The CDR3 nucleotides are TGTGCCAGCAGTTTTGCGGGAGTAAGCACAGATACGCAGTATTTT. Translation gives CASSFAGVSTDTQYF. The chain recombines TRBV27 with TRBJ2-3; 7 bases line up with TRBD2. The CDR3 runs 15 residues. CDR1 MNHEY and CDR2 SMNVEV come from the germline V gene (reference sequence). With 3 bases clipped from V and 0 bases from J, the junction kept 3 bases outside the gene matches.

The table lists this clonotype with a few counts. The chain recombines TRBV7-9 with TRBJ1-5, with TRBD1 as a possible D gene (5 bases). The CDR3 contains 14 residues. V lost 5 bases and J lost 4, with 12 bases in between. Germline assignment: CDR1 SEHNR and CDR2 FQNEAQ (reference sequence). Here the CDR3 reads CASSTSDTNQPQHF. The CDR3 DNA follows: TGTGCCAGCAGCACCTCGGACACAAATCAGCCCCAGCATTTT.

The chain links TRBV7-6 to TRBJ2-7; TRBD2 is a possible D gene (6 bases). The CDR3 loop spans 16 amino acids. The V gene lost 5 bases and the J gene lost 1 base, with 18 bases spanning the gap. Germline assignment: CDR1 SGHVS and CDR2 FNYEAQ. CDR3 sequence reads: CASSRGGALRSYEQYF. The CDR3, as DNA: TGTGCCAGCAGCCGTGGAGGGGCGCTGAGGTCCTACGAGCAGTACTTC. The full variable domain, completed using reference TRBV7-6 and TRBJ2-7, is GAGVSQSPRYKVTKRGQDVALRCDPISGHVSLYWYRQALGQGPEFLTYFNYEAQQDKSGLPNDRFSAERPEGSISTLTIQRTEQRDSAMYRCASSRGGALRSYEQYFGPGTRLTVT.

This chain joins TRBV5-1 and TRBJ2-2; D remains unclear. The germline V gene has CDR1 SGHRS and CDR2 YFSETQ. This CDR3 is 13 amino acids long. V lost 2 bases to trimming and J lost 6 bases, with 8 bases between them. CDR3 bases: TGCGCCAGCAGCTTCGTGGTGGCCGGGGAGCTGTTTTTT. This sequence encodes CASSFVVAGELFF.

There are many counts of this clonotype. The rearrangement joins TRBV3-1 to TRBJ2-1; the D gene is possibly TRBD2 (6 bases). This CDR3 spans 13 amino acids. Germline loops: CDR1 LGHDT, CDR2 YNNKEL (reference sequence). V shed 0 bases and J shed 7 bases, with 7 bases lying between them. The CDR3 region is CASSQEGRNEQFF. Written as DNA, the CDR3 is TGTGCCAGCAGCCAAGAGGGGAGGAATGAGCAGTTCTTC.

This clonotype appeared many times. The chain links TRBV6-1 to TRBJ1-1; D is perhaps TRBD1 (6 bases). Looked up from germline, CDR1 is MNHNS and CDR2 is SASEGT. This CDR3 is 13 amino acids long. V was trimmed by 8 bases and J by 5 bases, leaving 15 bases between them. CDR3 DNA sequence: TGTGCCAGCCGTGGTACAGGGAATACTGAAGCTTTCTTT. The encoded protein is CASRGTGNTEAFF.

This clonotype was counted a few times. J is TRBJ2-5 and V is TRBV7-9, with 7 bases lining up with TRBD1. CDR3 length: 14 amino acids. CDR1 SEHNR and CDR2 FQNEAQ come from the germline V gene (reference sequence). V gave up 5 bases and J gave up 4 bases; unmatched junction bases: 7. CDR3 amino acids: CASSPKYRGETQYF. CDR3 nucleotide sequence: TGTGCCAGCAGCCCCAAGTACAGGGGAGAGACCCAGTACTTC.

The genes are TRBV4-3 and TRBJ2-1, with D unresolved. Germline CDR1 and CDR2: LGHNA and YSLEER. Trimming took off 0 bases at V and 8 bases at J, with 17 bases between the two ends. The CDR3 spans 16 residues. The CDR3, as DNA: TGCGCCAGCAGCCAAGAAATAGCCACCCAGTGGGATGAGCAGTTCTTC. This sequence encodes CASSQEIATQWDEQFF.

This clonotype was counted at least ten times. The chain combines TRBV29-1 with TRBJ2-1, with TRBD1 matching 9 bases. J gave up 7 bases and V 6 bases, and 4 bases lay outside the gene matches. The CDR3 covers 12 residues. Germline V gene sequence: CDR1 SQVTM, CDR2 ANQGSEA. The CDR3 DNA reads TGCAGCGTGGGACAGGGAAGGAATGAGCAGTTCTTC. Translation gives CSVGQGRNEQFF.

As to this clonotype: At one end the junction does not follow the germline gene, possibly because of a read error. The chain joins TRBV19 to TRBJ2-3; the D gene could be TRBD1 or TRBD2 (5 bases each). Germline V lookup: CDR1 LNHDA, CDR2 SQIVND (reference sequence). The CDR3 totals 14 residues. CDR3 nucleotides: TGTGCCGGTAGTATATTGGGGGGCACAGATACGCAGTATTTT. Its translation is CAGSILGGTDTQYF.

The rearrangement joins TRBV6-5 to TRBJ1-3; D may be TRBD1 (5 bases). The germline V gene has CDR1 MNHEY and CDR2 SVGAGI. V lost 2 bases, J lost 3 bases, and 8 bases lay in between. The CDR3 sequence is 14 residues long. CDR3 sequence reads: CASSYAGNGNTIYF. The DNA for the CDR3 is TGTGCCAGCAGTTACGCAGGGAATGGAAACACCATATATTTT.

This clonotype has only a few counts. The rearrangement joins TRBV20-1 to TRBJ1-4; possible D gene TRBD1, 6 bases. Germline lookup yields CDR1 DFQATT and CDR2 SNEGSKA (reference sequence). V was shortened by 0 bases and J by 4 bases, with 15 bases between the two germline ends. The CDR3 spans 16 residues. The CDR3 region is CSARDFRGQVNEKLFF. CDR3 coding DNA: TGCAGTGCTAGAGATTTTCGGGGGCAGGTTAATGAAAAACTGTTTTTT.

V and J are TRBV28 and TRBJ1-2, with TRBD1 matching 9 bases. Germline CDR1 reads MDHEN; CDR2 reads SYDVKM. This CDR3 comprises 16 residues. V shed 6 bases and J 3 bases; nucleotides not matched to a gene: 11. CDR3 DNA sequence: TGTGCCAGCAGACCGGACAGGGGCCGGGGGGACTATGGCTACACCTTC. Protein: CASRPDRGRGDYGYTF.

This chain uses TRBV30 with TRBJ2-5; maybe TRBD1 (5 bases). The length of the CDR3 is 13 residues. Per germline, CDR1 GTSNPN and CDR2 SVGIG (reference sequence). Trimming cost V 4 bases and J 4 bases, with 13 bases left between them. The CDR3 region has the DNA TGTGCCTGGACAGACAGTTGGGGAGAGACCCAGTACTTC. Translated, it gives CAWTDSWGETQYF. Full variable domain (remainder filled in from reference TRBV30 and TRBJ2-5): SQTIHQWPATLVQPVGSPLSLECTVEGTSNPNLYWYRQAAGRGLQLLFYSVGIGQISSEVPQNLSASRPQDRQFILSSKKLLLSDSGFYLCAWTDSWGETQYFGPGTRLLVL.

This clonotype was seen at least ten times. The V and J genes are TRBV12-3 or TRBV12-4 and TRBJ2-1; 8 bases fit TRBD1. The CDR3 is made up of 16 amino acids. V shed 2 bases and J 2 bases; nucleotides not matched to a gene: 5. The CDR3 protein is CASSLSGTGPYNEQFF. DNA for the CDR3: TGTGCCAGCAGTTTATCCGGGACAGGCCCCTACAATGAGCAGTTCTTC.

This clonotype occurred a few times. The rearrangement joins TRBV10-2 to TRBJ1-1; no clear D gene. Per germline, CDR1 WSHSY and CDR2 SAAADI. This CDR3 contains 12 residues. V was cut by 8 bases and J by 2 bases, with 9 bases left in between. The CDR3 bases are TGCGCCAGCGGGAGCTATAACACTGAAGCTTTCTTT. It specifies CASGSYNTEAFF.

The chain employs TRBV4-2 and TRBJ2-1; D is ambiguous. In germline, CDR1 is LGHNA, CDR2 YNFKEQ. The V gene lost 3 bases and the J gene lost 3 bases, with 6 bases spanning the gap. The CDR3 covers 13 residues. The CDR3 bases are TGTGCCAGCAGCCAGTCTAACTACAATGAGCAGTTCTTC. Amino acid sequence: CASSQSNYNEQFF.

This clonotype was seen a handful of times. The chain employs TRBV4-1 and TRBJ2-2; 10 bases match TRBD1. Losses at the gene ends were 4 bases for V and 7 bases for J; bases not matched to a gene: 9. CDR1 and CDR2 from the germline V gene are MGHRA and YSYEKL. This CDR3 comprises 16 residues. The CDR3 sequence: CASSPLRQGADGELFF. The CDR3 region has the DNA TGCGCCAGCAGCCCGCTACGACAGGGGGCTGACGGGGAGCTGTTTTTT.